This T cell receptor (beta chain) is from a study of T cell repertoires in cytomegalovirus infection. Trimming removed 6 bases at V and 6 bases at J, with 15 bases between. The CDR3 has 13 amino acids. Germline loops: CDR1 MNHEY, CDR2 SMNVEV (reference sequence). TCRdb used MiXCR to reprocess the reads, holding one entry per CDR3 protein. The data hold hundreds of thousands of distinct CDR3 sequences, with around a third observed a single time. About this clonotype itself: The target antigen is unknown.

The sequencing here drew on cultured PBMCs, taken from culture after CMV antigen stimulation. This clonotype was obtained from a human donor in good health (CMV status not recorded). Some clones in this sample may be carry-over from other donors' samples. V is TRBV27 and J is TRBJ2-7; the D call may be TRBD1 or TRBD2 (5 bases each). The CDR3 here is CASRRLGEGEQYF. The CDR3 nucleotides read TGTGCCAGCAGACGATTGGGGGAAGGCGAGCAGTACTTC.